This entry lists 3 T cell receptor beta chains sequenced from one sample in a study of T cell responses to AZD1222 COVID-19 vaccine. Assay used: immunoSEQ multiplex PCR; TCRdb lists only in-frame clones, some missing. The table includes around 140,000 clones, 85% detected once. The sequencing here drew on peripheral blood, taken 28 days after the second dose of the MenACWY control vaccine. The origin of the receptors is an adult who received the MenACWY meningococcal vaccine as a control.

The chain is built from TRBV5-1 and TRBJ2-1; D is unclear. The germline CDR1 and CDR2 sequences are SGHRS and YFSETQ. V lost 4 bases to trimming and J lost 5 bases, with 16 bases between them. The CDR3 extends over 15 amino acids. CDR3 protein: CASSPLSRANNEQFF. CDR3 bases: TGCGCCAGCAGCCCCTTAAGTCGGGCAAACAATGAGCAGTTCTTC.

For the CDR3, the DNA is TGTGCCAGCAGCTTATCAGGGATTAGGAGCAATCAGCCCCAGCATTTT. Encoded protein: CASSLSGIRSNQPQHF. The chain joins TRBV7-2 to TRBJ1-5; TRBD1 might be the D (5 bases). The CDR3 runs 16 residues. Germline-derived CDR1 and CDR2 are SGHTA and FQGNSA. Trimming took 2 bases from V and 1 from J, leaving 12 bases between them.

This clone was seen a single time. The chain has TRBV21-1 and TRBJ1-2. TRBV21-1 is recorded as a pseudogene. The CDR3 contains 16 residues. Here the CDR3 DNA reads TGTGCCAGCATTAGGCGGTCGAGCCCCAAGATCTATGGCTACACCTTC. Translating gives CASIRRSSPKIYGYTF.